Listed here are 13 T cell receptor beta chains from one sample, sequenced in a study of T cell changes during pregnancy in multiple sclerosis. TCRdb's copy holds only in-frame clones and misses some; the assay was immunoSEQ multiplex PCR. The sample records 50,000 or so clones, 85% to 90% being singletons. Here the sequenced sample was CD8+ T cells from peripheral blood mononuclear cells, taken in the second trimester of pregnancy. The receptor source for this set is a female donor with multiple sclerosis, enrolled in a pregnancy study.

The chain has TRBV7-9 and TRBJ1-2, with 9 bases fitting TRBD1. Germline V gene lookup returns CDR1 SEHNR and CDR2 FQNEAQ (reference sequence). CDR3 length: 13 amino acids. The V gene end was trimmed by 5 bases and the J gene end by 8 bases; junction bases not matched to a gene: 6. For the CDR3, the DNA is TGTGCCAGCAGCCCGACAGGGGGTGGAGGCTACACCTTC. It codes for CASSPTGGGGYTF.

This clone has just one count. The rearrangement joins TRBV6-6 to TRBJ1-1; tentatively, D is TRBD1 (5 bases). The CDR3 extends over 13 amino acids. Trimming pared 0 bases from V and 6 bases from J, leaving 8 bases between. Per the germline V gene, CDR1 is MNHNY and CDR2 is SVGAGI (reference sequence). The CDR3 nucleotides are TGTGCCAGCAGTTACTCGGGGCTGGCTGAAGCTTTCTTT. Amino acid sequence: CASSYSGLAEAFF.

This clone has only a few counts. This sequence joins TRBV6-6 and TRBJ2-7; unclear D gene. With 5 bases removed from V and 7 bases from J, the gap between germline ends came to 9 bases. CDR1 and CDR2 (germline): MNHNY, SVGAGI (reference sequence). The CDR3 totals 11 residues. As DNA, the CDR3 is TGTGCCAGCAGTCCCCTTCTGGAGCAGTACTTC. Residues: CASSPLLEQYF.

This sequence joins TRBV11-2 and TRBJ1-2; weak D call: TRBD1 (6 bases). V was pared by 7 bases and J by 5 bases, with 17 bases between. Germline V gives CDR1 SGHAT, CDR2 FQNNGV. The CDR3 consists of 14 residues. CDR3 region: CASNYTGILYGYTF. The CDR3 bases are TGTGCCAGCAACTATACAGGGATTCTTTATGGCTACACCTTC.

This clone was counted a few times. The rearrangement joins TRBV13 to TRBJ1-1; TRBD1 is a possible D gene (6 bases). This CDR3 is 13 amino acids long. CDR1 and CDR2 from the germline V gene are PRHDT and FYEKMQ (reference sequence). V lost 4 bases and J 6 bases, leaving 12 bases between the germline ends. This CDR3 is CASSSQGPPEAFF. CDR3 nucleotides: TGTGCCAGCAGCTCCCAGGGGCCGCCTGAAGCTTTCTTT. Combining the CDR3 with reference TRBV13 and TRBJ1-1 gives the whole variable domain AAGVIQSPRHLIKEKRETATLKCYPIPRHDTVYWYQQGPGQDPQFLISFYEKMQSDKGSIPDRFSAQQFSDYHSELNMSSLELGDSALYFCASSSQGPPEAFFGQGTRLTVV.

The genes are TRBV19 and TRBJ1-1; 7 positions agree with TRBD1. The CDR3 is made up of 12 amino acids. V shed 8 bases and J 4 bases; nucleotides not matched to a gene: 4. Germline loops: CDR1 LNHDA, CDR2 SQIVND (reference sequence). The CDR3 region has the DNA TGTGCCAGTTATTCAGGGGGCACTGAAGCTTTCTTT. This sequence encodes CASYSGGTEAFF.

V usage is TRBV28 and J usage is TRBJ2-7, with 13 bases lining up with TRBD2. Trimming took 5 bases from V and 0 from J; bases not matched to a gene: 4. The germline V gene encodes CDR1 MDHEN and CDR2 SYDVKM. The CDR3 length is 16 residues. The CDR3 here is CASSPGTSGTSYEQYF. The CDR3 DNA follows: TGTGCCAGCAGTCCCGGGACTAGCGGGACCTCCTACGAGCAGTACTTC.

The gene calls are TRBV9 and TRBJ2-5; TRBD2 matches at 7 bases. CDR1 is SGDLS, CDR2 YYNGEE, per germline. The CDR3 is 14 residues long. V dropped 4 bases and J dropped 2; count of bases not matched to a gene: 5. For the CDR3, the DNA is TGTGCCAGCAGCCCCTCGGGGGGACAAGAGACCCAGTACTTC. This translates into CASSPSGGQETQYF.

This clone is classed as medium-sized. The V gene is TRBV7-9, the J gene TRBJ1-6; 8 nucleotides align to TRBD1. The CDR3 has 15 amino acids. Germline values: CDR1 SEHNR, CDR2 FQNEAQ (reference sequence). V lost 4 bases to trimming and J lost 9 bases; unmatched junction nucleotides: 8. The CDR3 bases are TGTGCCAGCAGCTCTCCCCGGACAGGGACTTCACCCCTCCACTTT. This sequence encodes CASSSPRTGTSPLHF.

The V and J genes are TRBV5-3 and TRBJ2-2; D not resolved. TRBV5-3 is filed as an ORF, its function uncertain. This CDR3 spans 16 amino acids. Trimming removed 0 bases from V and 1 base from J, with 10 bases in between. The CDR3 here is CARSLAAVENTGELFF. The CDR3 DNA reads TGTGCCAGAAGCTTGGCCGCGGTAGAGAACACCGGGGAGCTGTTTTTT.

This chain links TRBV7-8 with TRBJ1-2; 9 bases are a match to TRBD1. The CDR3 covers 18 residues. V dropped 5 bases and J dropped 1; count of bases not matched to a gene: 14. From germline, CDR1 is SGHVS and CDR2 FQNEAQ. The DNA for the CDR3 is TGTGCCAGCAGCCTAATATCCGCTGGACAGGGGAGTAACTATGGCTACACCTTC. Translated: CASSLISAGQGSNYGYTF.

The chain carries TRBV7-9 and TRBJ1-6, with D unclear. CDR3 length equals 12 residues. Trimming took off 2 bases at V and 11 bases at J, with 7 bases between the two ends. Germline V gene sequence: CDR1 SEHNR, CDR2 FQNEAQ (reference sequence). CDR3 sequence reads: CASSLQVPPLHF. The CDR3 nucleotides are TGTGCCAGCAGCTTACAGGTGCCACCCCTCCACTTT.

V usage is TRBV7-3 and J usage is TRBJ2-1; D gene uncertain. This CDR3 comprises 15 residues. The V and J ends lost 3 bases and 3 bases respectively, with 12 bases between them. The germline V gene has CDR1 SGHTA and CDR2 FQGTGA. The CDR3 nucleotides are TGTGCCAGCAGCTTCCTTTCGGGTAGCTACAATGAGCAGTTCTTC. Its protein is CASSFLSGSYNEQFF.